Presented here are 19 T cell receptor beta chains from one specimen sequenced in a study of blood T cell repertoires in COVID-19. The method was immunoSEQ multiplex PCR; TCRdb's version includes in-frame clones alone and lacks a portion of them. The sample lists 75,000 to 100,000 clones, roughly 87% occurring once. Specimen: peripheral blood. The receptors come from a man aged 60-69 years with acute or convalescent COVID-19.

J is TRBJ1-2 and V is TRBV7-8, with 8 bases fitting TRBD1. Germline loops: CDR1 SGHVS, CDR2 FQNEAQ. The CDR3 consists of 15 residues. J gave up 8 bases and V 1 base, and 9 bases lay outside the gene matches. The CDR3: CASSLEGQVLQGYTF. As DNA, the CDR3 is TGTGCCAGCAGCTTAGAGGGACAGGTCCTCCAAGGCTACACCTTC.

The J gene is TRBJ2-1, the V gene TRBV7-2, with D tentatively TRBD2 (6 bases). V lost 5 bases and J lost 6, with 17 bases in between. CDR1 SGHTA and CDR2 FQGNSA come from the germline V gene. The CDR3 sequence is 15 residues long. CDR3 in DNA: TGTGCCAGCAGCCCGGGACTCGGAGTCTCCAATGAGCAGTTCTTC. The encoded protein is CASSPGLGVSNEQFF.

V and J are TRBV11-2 and TRBJ1-1, with D possibly TRBD1 on 6 matching bases. The CDR3 runs to 15 residues. Germline V gene sequence: CDR1 SGHAT, CDR2 FQNNGV. Trimming took 0 bases from V and 8 from J, leaving 16 bases between them. Here the CDR3 DNA reads TGTGCCAGCAGCTTAGATCCCGACAGGATCAAGGAAGCTTTCTTT. It codes for CASSLDPDRIKEAFF.

This sequence joins TRBV5-1 and TRBJ1-3; the D gene is possibly TRBD1 (6 bases). Looked up from germline, CDR1 is SGHRS and CDR2 is YFSETQ. The CDR3 loop spans 16 amino acids. Between the trimmed V and J ends, which lost 3 bases and 4 bases, there was a span of 17 bases. The CDR3 here is CASSYDRHQAGNTIYF. CDR3 nucleotides: TGCGCCAGCAGCTACGACAGGCACCAGGCCGGAAACACCATATATTTT.

This sequence joins TRBV27 and TRBJ1-5; possibly TRBD1 for D (6 bases). Germline V gene lookup returns CDR1 MNHEY and CDR2 SMNVEV (reference sequence). The V end lost 6 bases, the J end lost 1 base, and 10 bases lay between the germline ends. This CDR3 contains 14 residues. The CDR3 nucleotides are TGTGCCAGCAGGGGGGGGGCAAGCAATCAGCCCCAGCATTTT. Residues: CASRGGASNQPQHF.

V is TRBV16 and J is TRBJ1-5; 9 bases fit TRBD1. Germline V gives CDR1 KGHSY, CDR2 FQNENV. The CDR3 totals 15 residues. Germline trimming cut 4 bases from V and 5 bases from J; bases unmatched to any gene: 6. For the CDR3, the DNA is TGTGCCAGCAGCCTCACAGGGGGCCCGGATCAGCCCCAGCATTTT. This encodes CASSLTGGPDQPQHF.

V usage is TRBV5-4 and J usage is TRBJ2-2, with 9 positions matching TRBD2. Germline V gene data show CDR1 as SGHNT and CDR2 as YYREEE (reference sequence). CDR3 size: 17 residues. Germline trimming cut 0 bases from V and 5 bases from J; bases unmatched to any gene: 8. Written as DNA, the CDR3 is TGTGCCAGCAGCTTGGTTGGCGGGGGGGCACAAACCGGGGAGCTGTTTTTT. Amino acid sequence: CASSLVGGGAQTGELFF.

The chain joins TRBV7-9 to TRBJ1-1, with D possibly being TRBD1 (5 bases). CDR3 length: 15 residues. Between the trimmed V and J ends, which lost 5 bases and 4 bases, there was a span of 17 bases. Germline CDR1 is SEHNR and CDR2 is FQNEAQ (reference sequence). Here the CDR3 reads CASSARQISSTEAFF. CDR3 DNA: TGTGCCAGCAGCGCCAGACAGATTAGCAGCACTGAAGCTTTCTTT.

The J gene is TRBJ1-1, the V gene TRBV19, with D tentatively TRBD1 (5 bases). V lost 3 bases, J lost 0 bases, and 14 bases lay in between. There are 16 residues in the CDR3. Per the germline V gene, CDR1 is LNHDA and CDR2 is SQIVND (reference sequence). CDR3 sequence reads: CASSISGRKMNTEAFF. DNA of the CDR3: TGTGCCAGTAGTATTTCAGGGCGGAAAATGAACACTGAAGCTTTCTTT.

The gene calls are TRBV5-1 and TRBJ2-1, with D perhaps matching TRBD1 (5 bases). V lost 4 bases and J lost 6, with 11 bases in between. Germline values: CDR1 SGHRS, CDR2 YFSETQ. The CDR3 runs to 13 residues. CDR3 sequence (DNA): TGCGCCAGCAGCCCGACAGTTATCAATGAGCAGTTCTTC. Translating it yields CASSPTVINEQFF.

The J gene is TRBJ2-3, the V gene TRBV7-7; 10 positions agree with TRBD2. The V gene's germline CDR1 is SSHAT and CDR2 FNYEAQ (reference sequence). The CDR3 contains 19 residues. V lost 2 bases, J lost 0 bases, and 11 bases stayed unmatched. The CDR3 region is CASSLRGAPSGGSTDTQYF. CDR3 sequence (DNA): TGTGCCAGCAGCTTAAGAGGCGCTCCTAGCGGGGGTAGCACAGATACGCAGTATTTT.

This chain links TRBV19 with TRBJ1-3; 8 bases map to TRBD1. Unmatched junction bases numbered 9, after V lost 5 bases and J lost 6 bases. Germline assignment: CDR1 LNHDA and CDR2 SQIVND (reference sequence). The CDR3 covers 15 residues. CDR3 residues: CASSGQGRMANTIYF. The CDR3 bases are TGTGCCAGTAGTGGACAGGGTCGGATGGCAAACACCATATATTTT.

The V and J genes are TRBV2 and TRBJ2-7; possibly TRBD2 for D (7 bases). CDR1 and CDR2 from the germline V gene are SNHLY and FYNNEI. The CDR3 has 15 residues. V dropped 4 bases and J dropped 0 bases, with 13 bases sitting between them. CDR3 DNA sequence: TGTGCCAGCAGTGGGGGGCGGGGGCTCTCCTACGAGCAGTACTTC. It encodes CASSGGRGLSYEQYF.

Only one count was recorded for this clone. V usage is TRBV30 and J usage is TRBJ2-7; 7 bases map to TRBD1. CDR1 is GTSNPN and CDR2 is SVGIG in the germline V gene (reference sequence). There are 14 residues in the CDR3. V gave up 3 bases and J gave up 3 bases; unmatched junction bases: 8. Here the CDR3 DNA reads TGTGCCTGGAGACCCCTCCGACAGGGCTACGAGCAGTACTTC. This codes for CAWRPLRQGYEQYF.

V gene TRBV19 combines with J gene TRBJ1-1; D gene ambiguous. Trimming took off 3 bases at V and 1 base at J, with 6 bases between the two ends. This CDR3 is built from 13 residues. Germline V gene lookup returns CDR1 LNHDA and CDR2 SQIVND (reference sequence). In DNA, the CDR3 is TGTGCCAGTAGTATGTACGGGAACACTGAAGCTTTCTTT. It translates to CASSMYGNTEAFF.

This clone was detected a few times. The gene calls are TRBV9 and TRBJ2-1; no clear D gene. The CDR3 contains 16 residues. Germline V gene data show CDR1 as SGDLS and CDR2 as YYNGEE. Between the trimmed V and J ends, which lost 0 bases and 0 bases, there was a span of 10 bases. The CDR3 nucleotides read TGTGCCAGCAGCGTAGGTGTCGTGAGCTCCTACAATGAGCAGTTCTTC. Protein sequence: CASSVGVVSSYNEQFF.

For the CDR3, the DNA is TGTGCCAGCAGCTTAATTCCAGCGGGGGGCCGAGAGACCCAGTACTTC. Its translation is CASSLIPAGGRETQYF. The chain couples TRBV7-3 to TRBJ2-5; 9 nucleotides agree with TRBD2. After removal of 1 base from V and 4 bases from J, the junction contained 7 bases not matched to a gene. Looked up from germline, CDR1 is SGHTA and CDR2 is FQGTGA. The CDR3 has 16 residues.

This clone was seen once. The chain combines TRBV30 with TRBJ2-7; possibly TRBD2 for D (7 bases). The V and J ends lost 4 bases and 1 base respectively, with 20 bases between them. The CDR3 spans 16 residues. CDR1 and CDR2 from the germline V gene are GTSNPN and SVGIG (reference sequence). CDR3 DNA sequence: TGTGCCTGGACCCTAGGGGGGGGTCTAGGTTCCTACGAGCAGTACTTC. Its translation is CAWTLGGGLGSYEQYF. The whole variable domain, filled in from reference TRBV30 and TRBJ2-7, reads SQTIHQWPATLVQPVGSPLSLECTVEGTSNPNLYWYRQAAGRGLQLLFYSVGIGQISSEVPQNLSASRPQDRQFILSSKKLLLSDSGFYLCAWTLGGGLGSYEQYFGPGTRLTVT.

The V call is TRBV6-5, the J call TRBJ2-2; TRBD2 aligns across 10 bases. The CDR3 has 14 residues. CDR1 is MNHEY and CDR2 is SVGAGI in the germline V gene. After removal of 9 bases from V and 2 bases from J, the junction contained 3 bases not matched to a gene. The CDR3 is CASSGGFNTGELFF. The CDR3 DNA reads as TGTGCCAGTAGCGGGGGGTTCAACACCGGGGAGCTGTTTTTT.